The 21 T cell receptor beta chains reported below all come from one sample, sequenced in a study of sequential checkpoint blockade in melanoma. Profiled with immunoSEQ multiplex PCR; TCRdb holds only in-frame clones, not every one. The sample holds fewer than 3,500 clones, about 21% seen once. Treatment defined: randomized to nivolumab then ipilimumab (arm A) or the reverse (arm B). The sequencing here drew on tumor tissue (inferred from file names), taken from a patient given nivolumab and ipilimumab in sequence. The source of these receptors is a human patient with melanoma. Some clones in this sample may be carry-over from other donors' samples.

The chain links TRBV14 to TRBJ2-1, with a weak D call TRBD1 (6 bases). Trimming removed 1 base at V and 2 bases at J, with 12 bases between. The CDR3 length is 16 residues. CDR1 SGHDN and CDR2 FVKESK come from the germline V gene. CDR3 DNA: TGTGCCAGCAGCCAAGGCCAGGGGAGAACCTACAATGAGCAGTTCTTC. As protein: CASSQGQGRTYNEQFF.

By share, this clone ranks as medium-sized. The V gene is TRBV9, the J gene TRBJ1-3, with TRBD1 matching 10 bases. The CDR3 loop spans 16 amino acids. In germline, CDR1 is SGDLS, CDR2 YYNGEE. With 3 bases clipped from V and 3 bases from J, the junction kept 6 bases outside the gene matches. CDR3 in DNA: TGTGCCAGCAGCGCCTCCGGGACAGGGGATGGAAACACCATATATTTT. Translation: CASSASGTGDGNTIYF. The full variable domain, completed using reference TRBV9 and TRBJ1-3, is DSGVTQTPKHLITATGQRVTLRCSPRSGDLSVYWYQQSLDQGLQFLIQYYNGEERAKGNILERFSAQQFPDLHSELNLSSLELGDSALYFCASSASGTGDGNTIYFGEGSWLTVV.

The genes are TRBV6-8 and TRBJ1-6; D gene uncertain. The germline V gene has CDR1 MNHGY and CDR2 SAAAGT. CDR3 length equals 12 residues. The CDR3 coding sequence is TGTGCATCGGGTAGGTATAATTCACCCCTCCACTTT. Translation: CASGRYNSPLHF.

The V call is TRBV11-3, the J call TRBJ2-7; D is perhaps TRBD1 (5 bases). The V gene lost 5 bases and the J gene lost 0 bases, with 14 bases spanning the gap. The CDR3 totals 15 residues. CDR1 and CDR2 (germline): SGHNT, YENEEA. CDR3 DNA sequence: TGTGCCAGCAGCCCCTGGGGCGGCAGCTCCTACGAGCAGTACTTC. Encoded protein: CASSPWGGSSYEQYF.

There are a few counts of this clone. This chain links TRBV19 with TRBJ1-4, with 7 bases lining up with TRBD1. There are 14 residues in the CDR3. V gave up 7 bases and J gave up 5 bases; unmatched junction bases: 7. Per germline, CDR1 LNHDA and CDR2 SQIVND (reference sequence). In DNA, the CDR3 is TGTGCCAGTACACCGGGACAGTGGAATGAAAAACTGTTTTTT. Residues: CASTPGQWNEKLFF.

There are a few counts of this clone. This chain joins TRBV9 and TRBJ2-1; TRBD2 might be the D (7 bases). The CDR3 is 17 residues long. V was trimmed by 0 bases and J by 6 bases, leaving 19 bases between them. Per germline, CDR1 SGDLS and CDR2 YYNGEE. The CDR3 loop is CASSVGRTGGGLNEQFF. As DNA, the CDR3 is TGTGCCAGCAGCGTAGGAAGAACCGGCGGGGGCCTCAATGAGCAGTTCTTC. Full variable domain (outside the CDR3, taken from reference TRBV9 and TRBJ2-1): DSGVTQTPKHLITATGQRVTLRCSPRSGDLSVYWYQQSLDQGLQFLIQYYNGEERAKGNILERFSAQQFPDLHSELNLSSLELGDSALYFCASSVGRTGGGLNEQFFGPGTRLTVL.

The V and J genes are TRBV6-8 and TRBJ1-2, with D perhaps TRBD1 (5 bases). CDR1 is MNHGY and CDR2 is SAAAGT in the germline V gene. The V end was cut by 5 bases, the J end by 7 bases, with 11 bases between. This CDR3 has 12 amino acids. Here the CDR3 DNA reads TGTGCCAGCAGTGAGAGGGGAGGTGGCTACACCTTC. Translated, it gives CASSERGGGYTF.

The rearrangement links TRBV19 to TRBJ2-5; 7 bases are shared with TRBD1. Germline values: CDR1 LNHDA, CDR2 SQIVND (reference sequence). The ends lost 7 bases at V and 4 bases at J; junction bases unmatched: 9. This CDR3 spans 14 amino acids. The CDR3 DNA is TGTGCCAGTACCCCTGGACAGGTTGGAGAGACCCAGTACTTC. Translating gives CASTPGQVGETQYF.

This chain uses TRBV6-8 with TRBJ2-7; 11 nucleotides align to TRBD2. Germline loops: CDR1 MNHGY, CDR2 SAAAGT. CDR3 length: 18 residues. J gave up 1 base and V 4 bases, and 12 bases lay outside the gene matches. This CDR3 is CASSSGPSGGPRSYEQYF. The CDR3 nucleotides are TGTGCCAGCAGTTCCGGGCCTAGCGGGGGGCCCCGATCCTACGAGCAGTACTTC.

The gene calls are TRBV28 and TRBJ1-1; a possible D gene is TRBD1 (5 bases). Looked up from germline, CDR1 is MDHEN and CDR2 is SYDVKM. Trimming left V 6 bases short and J 10 bases short, with 27 bases between. This CDR3 has 16 residues. The CDR3 is CASSPTLRGSGRGAFF. CDR3 in DNA: TGTGCCAGCAGCCCCACCCTGAGGGGATCCGGCAGAGGAGCTTTCTTT. The variable domain in full, completed from reference TRBV28 and TRBJ1-1, reads DVKVTQSSRYLVKRTGEKVFLECVQDMDHENMFWYRQDPGLGLRLIYFSYDVKMKEKGDIPEGYSVSREKKERFSLILESASTNQTSMYLCASSPTLRGSGRGAFFGQGTRLTVV.

In its sample, this clone was seen a few times. The chain uses TRBV1 and TRBJ2-7. TRBV1 counts as a pseudogene. CDR3 size: 15 residues. As DNA, the CDR3 is TGCGCCAGCAGCCAAGTCGGGACGGGTGTCTACGAGCAGTACTTC. Translated: CASSQVGTGVYEQYF.

This chain links TRBV19 with TRBJ1-1; no definite D call. Per germline, CDR1 LNHDA and CDR2 SQIVND (reference sequence). The CDR3 spans 14 residues. Trimming removed 1 base at V and 5 bases at J, with 11 bases between. The CDR3 DNA sequence: TGTGCCAGTAGTATAGCCAAACAAGGAACTGAAGCTTTCTTT. Translation: CASSIAKQGTEAFF.

This clone was picked up a small number of times. The chain combines TRBV6-8 with TRBJ2-2; D not resolved. The CDR3 is made up of 13 amino acids. Germline assignment: CDR1 MNHGY and CDR2 SAAAGT. The V end lost 4 bases, the J end lost 1 base, and 4 bases lay between the germline ends. The CDR3 DNA is TGTGCCAGCAGTTGGGGGAACACCGGGGAGCTGTTTTTT. Translated, it gives CASSWGNTGELFF.

The chain employs TRBV19 and TRBJ1-1; 7 nucleotides agree with TRBD1. J was trimmed by 2 bases and V by 5 bases; bases with no gene match: 8. The CDR3 is made up of 15 amino acids. The V gene's germline CDR1 is LNHDA and CDR2 SQIVND (reference sequence). The CDR3 nucleotides are TGTGCCAGTAGTCTTCGACAGGGCATTAACACTGAAGCTTTCTTT. This encodes CASSLRQGINTEAFF.

The rearrangement joins TRBV29-1 to TRBJ2-3, with 9 nucleotides matching TRBD1. This CDR3 region has 14 residues. The V segment lost 5 bases and the J segment 1 base; nucleotides outside the gene matches: 4. CDR1 is SQVTM, CDR2 ANQGSEA, per germline. CDR3 in amino acids: CSVRTGVGTDTQYF. In DNA form, the CDR3 reads TGCAGCGTTCGGACAGGGGTGGGCACAGATACGCAGTATTTT.

This clone was picked up a small number of times. The chain couples TRBV9 to TRBJ1-5, with D perhaps TRBD1 (6 bases). Per germline, CDR1 SGDLS and CDR2 YYNGEE. V lost 4 bases and J 2 bases, leaving 13 bases between the germline ends. This CDR3 comprises 15 residues. The CDR3 DNA is TGTGCCAGCAGCCGTCAGGGGTTCGGCAATCAGCCCCAGCATTTT. It is translated as CASSRQGFGNQPQHF.

Many counts were recorded for this clone. CDR3 protein: CASSFGTGSNSPLHF. In DNA form, the CDR3 reads TGTGCCAGCAGCTTCGGGACAGGGTCCAATTCACCCCTCCACTTT. This chain connects TRBV11-3 to TRBJ1-6; 9 nucleotides align to TRBD1. After removal of 3 bases from V and 7 bases from J, the junction contained 4 bases not matched to a gene. Germline V gives CDR1 SGHNT, CDR2 YENEEA. The CDR3 runs 15 residues.

In its sample, this clone is medium-sized. The J gene is TRBJ1-4, the V gene TRBV11-3, with D unclear. This CDR3 spans 14 amino acids. V was shortened by 4 bases and J by 4 bases, with 10 bases between the two germline ends. CDR1 is SGHNT and CDR2 is YENEEA in the germline V gene. CDR3 nucleotide sequence: TGTGCCAGCAGCTCCGACGGTAATAATGAAAAACTGTTTTTT. Amino acid sequence: CASSSDGNNEKLFF.

The chain employs TRBV9 and TRBJ2-3; 7 nucleotides line up with TRBD1. The junction had 7 bases not matched to a gene; V was cut back by 2 bases and J by 4 bases. Germline CDR1 SGDLS, CDR2 YYNGEE. CDR3 size: 15 residues. The CDR3 sequence: CASSVDRARSDTQYF. The CDR3, as DNA: TGTGCCAGCAGCGTCGACAGGGCTCGGTCAGATACGCAGTATTTT.

This clone was recorded once. The V call is TRBV28, the J call TRBJ1-5, with 8 bases identical to TRBD1. The germline gives CDR1 MDHEN, CDR2 SYDVKM. This CDR3 spans 17 amino acids. V shed 1 base, J shed 2 bases, and the junction held 7 bases outside the gene matches. The CDR3 DNA follows: TGTGCCAGCAGTTTATTTCAGGGGGCAGGAGGCAATCAGCCCCAGCATTTT. Protein sequence: CASSLFQGAGGNQPQHF.

The chain combines TRBV19 with TRBJ1-1; 7 bases match TRBD1. The CDR3 is made up of 18 amino acids. Per germline, CDR1 LNHDA and CDR2 SQIVND (reference sequence). V lost 0 bases to trimming and J lost 3 bases; unmatched junction nucleotides: 13. The CDR3 nucleotides are TGTGCCAGTAGTATAGACCAGGGAACAGGGGTTCACTACACTGAAGCTTTCTTT. Its translation is CASSIDQGTGVHYTEAFF.